These 9 T cell receptor beta chains were sequenced from one sample in a study of CD8 T cells in ankylosing spondylitis. Whole-study results and caveats: Among TCR beta sequences, a motif of several highly homologous variants appeared characteristic of ankylosing spondylitis blood.

Which antigens these TCRs recognize remains unknown. From the 5' RACE reads, TCRdb called clonotypes with MiXCR, one entry per CDR3 protein. The sample lists under 950,000 distinct CDR3 sequences, under 20% occurring once. The specimen was blood, either unsorted or a sorted T cell fraction (not recorded which). Receptors were obtained from a male donor with ankylosing spondylitis.

V and J are TRBV27 and TRBJ2-1; D assignment may be TRBD1 or TRBD2 (5 bases each). V lost 1 base, J lost 8 bases, and 12 bases lay in between. The CDR3 length is 14 residues. Per the germline V gene, CDR1 is MNHEY and CDR2 is SMNVEV (reference sequence). CDR3 coding DNA: TGTGCCAGCAGTTTATGGCGAGGGGACGATGAGCAGTTCTTC. It codes for CASSLWRGDDEQFF.

The sample holds many counts of this clonotype. This rearrangement joins TRBV6-5 to TRBJ1-1, with 11 bases aligning to TRBD1. The CDR3 totals 17 residues. Per germline, CDR1 MNHEY and CDR2 SVGAGI. J lost 0 bases, V lost 4 bases, and 7 bases had no gene match. CDR3 residues: CASSFGTGGSVNTEAFF. CDR3 in DNA: TGTGCCAGCAGTTTCGGGACAGGGGGGAGCGTGAACACTGAAGCTTTCTTT.

V gene TRBV7-2 combines with J gene TRBJ2-2; 7 nucleotides agree with TRBD1. CDR3 length equals 15 residues. V lost 5 bases to trimming and J lost 6 bases; unmatched junction nucleotides: 9. Germline-derived CDR1 and CDR2 are SGHTA and FQGNSA. The CDR3 DNA reads as TGTGCCAGCAGCAGGGGACAGCTGAATCCCGGGGAGCTGTTTTTT. It codes for CASSRGQLNPGELFF.

The rearrangement joins TRBV7-2 to TRBJ1-6, with D possibly being TRBD1 (5 bases). CDR1 is SGHTA, CDR2 FQGNSA, per germline. The V and J ends lost 2 bases and 10 bases respectively, with 15 bases between them. The CDR3 loop spans 15 amino acids. The CDR3 bases are TGTGCCAGCAGCTTACAATCCCAGGGTCAGTCACCCCTCCACTTT. Translated, it gives CASSLQSQGQSPLHF.

The chain uses TRBV6-1 and TRBJ2-2; the D gene is possibly TRBD1 (5 bases). With 8 bases removed from V and 2 bases from J, the gap between germline ends came to 9 bases. The V gene's germline CDR1 is MNHNS and CDR2 SASEGT. CDR3 length: 13 amino acids. CDR3 in DNA: TGTGCCAGCGAGCAGGGAAACACCGGGGAGCTGTTTTTT. It encodes CASEQGNTGELFF.

This clonotype has only a few counts. The J gene is TRBJ1-1, the V gene TRBV11-2; D gene uncertain. The CDR3 runs 14 residues. Germline CDR1 SGHAT, CDR2 FQNNGV. The germline V and J ends were trimmed by 5 bases and 10 bases, with 20 bases remaining between them. DNA of the CDR3: TGTGCCAGCAGCCCGCCAGAAAGGAGGGTGCGAGCTTTCTTT. It encodes CASSPPERRVRAFF.

J is TRBJ1-2 and V is TRBV5-1; D not certain. This CDR3 contains 14 residues. Germline V gene data show CDR1 as SGHRS and CDR2 as YFSETQ. Trimming shortened V by 0 bases and J by 1 base, and 7 bases separated the two germline ends. The CDR3 here is CASSLDGFNYGYTF. In nucleotides, the CDR3 is TGCGCCAGCAGCTTGGATGGCTTTAACTATGGCTACACCTTC.

This clonotype was observed once. One end of the junction does not line up with germline, which may come from a read error. The chain uses TRBV29-1 and TRBJ2-2; D perhaps matches TRBD1 (6 bases). Germline CDR1 and CDR2: SQVTM and ANQGSEA. This CDR3 spans 15 amino acids. Written as DNA, the CDR3 is TGCAGCGTTGAACTCACTAGGGGGAACACCGGGGAGCAGTTTTTT. It translates to CSVELTRGNTGEQFF.

This clonotype was counted at least ten times. This rearrangement joins TRBV20-1 to TRBJ1-2; D may be TRBD1 (5 bases). The CDR3 is made up of 13 amino acids. In germline, CDR1 is DFQATT, CDR2 SNEGSKA (reference sequence). V was clipped by 0 bases and J by 4 bases, with 9 bases between them. The CDR3 reads CSARDGGSYGYTF. DNA for the CDR3: TGCAGTGCTAGAGATGGGGGGAGCTATGGCTACACCTTC.